A selection of T cell receptor beta chains follows, all from one sample in a study of prognosis after radiotherapy for stage I lung cancer. TCRdb re-analysed the multiplex PCR reads in MiXCR, keeping a single row per CDR3 protein. The table includes 59,000 or so distinct CDR3 sequences, approximately 25% detected once. The starting material was PBMCs, obtained before or after stereotactic body radiation therapy (not recorded which). These receptors were obtained from a donor aged 50 or older with non-small cell lung cancer. Both conserved end residues are part of each CDR3. The D gene is left open where the match is weak. Clone size is stated in some rows and not others, as once, few, many or a class when expanded.

D gene | J gene | clone size | V gene | CDR3 protein | CDR3 DNA
TRBD2 | TRBJ2-1 | many | TRBV6-1 | CASSGTSGFHNEQFF | TGTGCCAGCAGTGGGACTAGCGGGTTTCACAATGAGCAGTTCTTC
TRBD1 | TRBJ1-1 | few | TRBV29-1 | CSATTGATEAFF | TGCAGCGCCACGACAGGGGCAACTGAAGCTTTCTTT
- | TRBJ1-4 | many | TRBV18 | CASSRANEKLFF | TGTGCCAGCTCACGGGCGAATGAAAAACTGTTTTTT
- | TRBJ1-1 | many | TRBV5-1 | CASSPGRATEAFF | TGCGCCAGCAGCCCTGGCAGGGCCACTGAAGCTTTCTTT
- | TRBJ1-1 | many | TRBV6-2/TRBV6-3 | CASSYLRNTEAFF | TGTGCCAGCAGTTACCTTAGAAACACTGAAGCTTTCTTT
TRBD2 | TRBJ2-1 | - | TRBV3-1 | CASIPTSGAYNEQFF | TGTGCCAGCATCCCGACTAGCGGGGCTTACAATGAGCAGTTCTTC
- | TRBJ2-5 | many | TRBV5-1 | CASSLAGAGFETQYF | TGCGCCAGCAGCTTGGCGGGGGCCGGGTTTGAGACCCAGTACTTC
- | TRBJ1-4 | many | TRBV5-1 | CASSPESTNEKLFF | TGCGCCAGCAGCCCTGAATCAACTAATGAAAAACTGTTTTTT
TRBD1 | TRBJ2-1 | many | TRBV20-1 | CSAMTGDSYNEQFF | TGCAGTGCTATGACAGGGGACTCCTACAATGAGCAGTTCTTC
- | TRBJ1-5 | once | TRBV19 | CASSKWGGGNQPKHF | -
- | TRBJ2-1 | many | TRBV3-1 | CASSPDSGWDEQFF | TGTGCCAGCAGCCCAGACTCCGGATGGGATGAGCAGTTCTTC
- | TRBJ1-5 | many | TRBV6-1 | CASSQIRGRNSNQPQHF | TGTGCCAGCAGTCAAATTCGAGGACGGAATAGCAATCAGCCCCAGCATTTT
TRBD2 | TRBJ2-7 | many | TRBV20-1 | CSATPGTSGLTYEQYF | TGCAGTGCTACGCCCGGGACTAGCGGGCTAACCTACGAGCAGTACTTC
TRBD1 | TRBJ1-6 | - | TRBV6-1 | CVSRGQGESPLHF | TGTGTCAGCAGAGGACAGGGAGAATCACCGCTCCACTTT
- | TRBJ2-1 | many | TRBV20-1 | CSASKQGIEQFF | TGCAGTGCTAGCAAGCAGGGTATTGAGCAGTTCTTC
- | TRBJ2-5 | many | TRBV3-1 | CASSGGRRETQYF | TGTGCCAGCAGCGGGGGGAGACGAGAGACCCAGTACTTC
- | TRBJ2-1 | medium-sized | TRBV7-2 | CASSPKGGGAYNEQFF | TGTGCCAGCAGCCCAAAGGGAGGGGGCGCGTACAATGAGCAGTTCTTC
- | TRBJ2-5 | many | TRBV30 | CAWNDRKETQYF | TGTGCCTGGAACGACAGAAAGGAGACCCAGTACTTC
TRBD1 | TRBJ1-6 | - | TRBV28 | CASRSDRVVRDNSLLHF | TGTGCCAGCAGATCGGACAGGGTAGTTCGCGATAATTCACTCCTCCACTTT
- | TRBJ1-2 | - | TRBV30 | CAVLRGNYGYTF | TGTGCTGTCTTACGGGGGAACTATGGCTACACTTTC
TRBD1 | TRBJ2-3 | many | TRBV5-1 | CASRTGVADTQYF | TGCGCCAGCCGTACAGGGGTCGCAGATACGCAGTATTTT
TRBD2 | TRBJ2-1 | many | TRBV2 | CASHFSGGAVNEQFF | TGTGCCAGCCATTTTAGCGGGGGGGCCGTGAATGAGCAGTTCTTC
- | TRBJ2-5 | many | TRBV5-1 | CASNSPANQETQYF | TGCGCCAGCAACAGCCCAGCGAACCAAGAGACCCAGTACTTC
- | TRBJ1-2 | many | TRBV6-1 | CASSATLTGSGYTF | TGTGCCAGCAGTGCAACTCTGACTGGGAGTGGCTACACCTTC
- | TRBJ1-1 | - | TRBV10-2 | CANTEGGSGEAFF | TGCGCCAACACCGAGGGAGGGTCTGGGGAAGCTTTCTTT
TRBD1 | TRBJ1-6 | many | TRBV18 | CASSPIPGQHNSPLHF | TGTGCCAGCTCACCAATCCCGGGACAGCATAATTCACCCCTCCACTTT
- | TRBJ2-7 | many | TRBV7-2 | CASSPLSGEYEQYF | TGTGCCAGCAGCCCACTGTCAGGGGAGTACGAGCAGTACTTC